This is a list of T cell receptor beta chains from one sample in a study of CD8 T cells in ankylosing spondylitis. TCRdb called the 5' RACE reads again in MiXCR, with one record for every CDR3 protein. The sample records 130,000 or so distinct CDR3 sequences, over 6.5% being singletons. Sequencing input: blood, either unsorted or a sorted T cell fraction (not recorded which). The source of these receptors is a male donor with ankylosing spondylitis or in good health (not recorded which). CDR3s include the opening cysteine and the closing phenylalanine or tryptophan. Fields, in order: V gene, J gene, clone size, D gene, CDR3 protein, CDR3 DNA. A D gene is named only where the DNA matches it firmly. Size is omitted from some rows. Given values are once, few, many or a class for expanded clones.

>TRBV7-8|TRBJ2-7|medium-sized|TRBD2
CASSPSLGLAGVSKDEQYF
TGTGCCAGCAGCCCAAGTCTCGGACTAGCGGGAGTATCGAAGGACGAGCAGTACTTC
>TRBV20-1|TRBJ2-7|many|NA
CSAKISSDYEQYF
TGCAGTGCTAAGATTTCTAGCGACTACGAGCAGTACTTC
>TRBV7-2|TRBJ2-2|many|NA
CASSLYTGELFF
TGTGCCAGCAGCTTGTACACCGGGGAGCTGTTTTTT
>TRBV5-6|TRBJ2-7|many|TRBD1
CASSPDPTGRWDEQYF
TGTGCCAGCAGCCCAGACCCGACAGGGCGTTGGGACGAGCAGTACTTC
>TRBV20-1|TRBJ1-6|many|TRBD1
CSATGQFYNSPLHF
TGCAGTGCCACGGGACAGTTCTATAATTCACCCCTCCACTTT
>TRBV15|TRBJ2-2|many|TRBD2
CATSRVWREHTGELFF
TGTGCCACCAGCAGAGTCTGGCGGGAGCACACCGGGGAGCTGTTTTTT
>TRBV27|TRBJ1-5|many|TRBD1
CASSSNMDRYSNQPQHF
TGTGCCAGCAGTTCCAACATGGACAGGTATAGCAATCAGCCCCAGCATTTT
>TRBV5-1|TRBJ2-1|many|NA
CASSLGSYNEQFF
TGTGCCAGCTCCCTGGGCTCCTACAATGAGCAGTTCTTC
>TRBV19|TRBJ2-7|many|NA
CASSISSAAGPYEQYF
TGTGCCAGTAGTATATCTAGCGCTGCGGGCCCCTACGAGCAGTACTTC
>TRBV20-1|TRBJ2-1|many|TRBD2
CSARRLAGGHNEQFF
TGCAGTGCTAGGCGTCTAGCGGGGGGCCACAATGAGCAGTTCTTC
>TRBV29-1|TRBJ1-2|many|TRBD1
CSVVPGQYGYTF
TGCAGCGTCGTCCCGGGACAGTATGGCTACACCTTC
>TRBV29-1|TRBJ2-3|NA|NA
CSVQYTDTQYF
TGCAGCGTTCAGTATACAGATACGCAGTATTTT
>TRBV20-1|TRBJ2-1|many|NA
CSVLGGPGEQFF
TGCAGTGTCTTGGGGGGGCCAGGTGAGCAGTTCTTC
>TRBV20-1|TRBJ2-5|many|NA
CSARTPTAQETQYF
TGCAGTGCTAGGACTCCGACAGCCCAAGAGACCCAGTACTTC
>TRBV5-1|TRBJ1-6|many|NA
CASSLDRTESPLHF
TGCGCCAGCAGCTTGGACAGAACAGAATCACCCCTCCACTTT
>TRBV18|TRBJ1-1|many|NA
CASSPDPWGGSEAFF
TGTGCCAGCTCACCGGATCCTTGGGGGGGGTCTGAAGCTTTCTTT
>TRBV5-1|TRBJ2-1|many|TRBD2
CASSLGTSEFLSYNEQFF
TGCGCCAGCAGCCTCGGGACTAGCGAGTTCCTCTCCTACAATGAGCAGTTCTTC
>TRBV27|TRBJ2-4|many|NA
CASSLSRDSYWKYF
TGTGCCAGCAGTTTATCGCGGGACTCCTATTGGAAGTACTTC
>TRBV5-1|TRBJ2-1|many|TRBD1
CASSWDSLGNEQFF
TGCGCCAGCAGCTGGGACAGCCTTGGCAATGAGCAGTTCTTC
>TRBV29-1|TRBJ2-3|many|TRBD2
CSVELTSGFTDTQYF
TGCAGCGTTGAACTCACTAGCGGGTTCACAGATACGCAGTATTTT
>TRBV28|TRBJ1-2|many|NA
CASSLQGLDGYTF
TGTGCCAGCAGTTTGCAGGGGCTGGATGGCTACACCTTC
>TRBV6-6|TRBJ1-4|many|NA
CASRRQELNEKLFF
TGTGCCAGCAGGAGACAGGAACTTAATGAAAAACTGTTTTTT
>TRBV18|TRBJ2-7|many|NA
CASSTGAYYEQYF
TGTGCCAGCTCAACGGGAGCTTACTACGAGCAGTACTTC
>TRBV20-1|TRBJ2-2|few|NA
CSAKSYPTGLGTGELFF
TGCAGTGCTAAATCCTACCCGACCGGGTTGGGCACCGGGGAGCTGTTTTTT
>TRBV10-3|TRBJ1-5|many|NA
CATHRDGGNQPQHF
TGTGCCACACACAGGGACGGGGGCAATCAGCCCCAGCATTTT
>TRBV5-5|TRBJ2-7|many|TRBD2
CASSLFGTSAYEQYF
TGTGCCAGCAGCTTGTTTGGGACTAGCGCCTACGAGCAGTACTTC
>TRBV4-3|TRBJ2-7|many|TRBD2
CASSQDEVAGIYEQYF
TGCGCCAGCAGCCAAGATGAGGTAGCGGGCATCTACGAGCAGTACTTC
>TRBV5-1|TRBJ2-1|many|TRBD2
CASSTNGLAGGAYNEQFF
TGCGCCAGCAGCACCAACGGACTAGCGGGGGGCGCCTACAATGAGCAGTTCTTC
>TRBV12-3/TRBV12-4|TRBJ1-2|many|NA
CASSPRRGGGYTF
TGTGCCAGCAGTCCCCGGAGGGGCGGGGGCTACACCTTC
>TRBV5-1|TRBJ2-4|many|NA
CASSLGFGVAKNIQYF
TGCGCCAGCAGCTTGGGATTCGGGGTAGCCAAAAACATTCAGTACTTC
>TRBV5-1|TRBJ2-1|few|TRBD2
CASTLMGGRDEQFF
TGCGCCAGCACCCTGATGGGCGGGAGGGATGAGCAGTTCTTC
>TRBV11-2|TRBJ2-5|many|NA
CASSLGYTGPSGTQYF
TGTGCCAGCAGCCTAGGATATACCGGGCCGTCGGGGACCCAGTACTTC
>TRBV5-6|TRBJ1-3|many|NA
CASSLLGERSGNTIYF
TGTGCCAGCAGCTTGTTGGGGGAACGCTCTGGAAACACCATATATTTT
>TRBV20-1|TRBJ2-5|many|NA
CSAPKLTGWVQETQYF
TGCAGTGCTCCCAAATTAACAGGATGGGTACAAGAGACCCAGTACTTC
>TRBV5-1|TRBJ1-1|many|TRBD1
CASSSGQASARTEAFF
TGCGCCAGCAGCTCCGGACAGGCTTCTGCCCGCACTGAAGCTTTCTTT
>TRBV20-1|TRBJ1-5|many|TRBD1
CSARGGQGDQPQHF
TGCAGTGCTAGAGGCGGACAGGGGGATCAGCCCCAGCATTTT
>TRBV10-3|TRBJ2-2|NA|NA
CAIKYDSFNTGELFF
TGTGCCATCAAGTACGACTCATTTAACACCGGGGAGCTGTTTTTT
>TRBV20-1|TRBJ2-3|many|NA
CSARKGSPVVDTQYF
TGCAGTGCTAGGAAAGGGAGTCCAGTAGTAGATACGCAGTATTTT
>TRBV5-5|TRBJ1-6|medium-sized|NA
CASSLEGGPYNSPLHF
TGTGCCAGCAGCTTGGAGGGAGGTCCCTATAATTCACCCCTCCACTTT
>TRBV6-5|TRBJ2-1|many|TRBD2
CASSLAGTYNEQFF
TGTGCCAGCAGTTTAGCGGGAACCTACAATGAGCAGTTCTTC
>TRBV5-1|TRBJ2-3|many|TRBD1
CASSLERTGKDTQYF
TGCGCCAGCAGCTTGGAGAGGACAGGGAAAGATACGCAGTATTTT
>TRBV29-1|TRBJ1-4|many|TRBD1
CSVLEGGRTNEKLFF
TGCAGCGTTCTCGAAGGGGGCCGCACTAATGAAAAACTGTTTTTT
>TRBV20-1|TRBJ2-7|many|NA
CSARRGSGANEQYF
TGCAGTGCTAGGCGCGGTTCGGGGGCTAACGAGCAGTACTTC
>TRBV7-3|TRBJ2-1|NA|NA
CASSWADAYNEQFF
TGTGCCAGCAGCTGGGCCGACGCCTACAATGAGCAGTTCTTC
>TRBV7-7|TRBJ2-3|many|NA
CASSLGRRSTDTQYF
TGTGCCAGCAGCTTAGGACGGCGGAGCACAGATACGCAGTATTTT
>TRBV24-1|TRBJ1-5|many|TRBD1
CATSDSTGEDQPQHF
TGTGCCACCAGTGACTCGACAGGGGAGGATCAGCCCCAGCATTTT
>TRBV20-1|TRBJ2-7|many|NA
CSAYHSSYEQYF
TGCAGTGCGTACCACAGCTCCTACGAGCAGTACTTC
>TRBV12-3/TRBV12-4|TRBJ2-1|many|TRBD2
CASSLTASGRPSNF
TGTGCCAGCAGTTTAACGGCTAGCGGGAGGCCCAGTAATTTC
>TRBV12-3/TRBV12-4|TRBJ2-1|many|NA
CASTLGGNYNEQFF
TGTGCCAGCACTTTAGGAGGGAACTACAATGAGCAGTTCTTC
>TRBV2|TRBJ2-5|many|NA
CASSYGRSKTQYF
TGTGCCAGCAGCTACGGGAGATCTAAGACCCAGTACTTC
>TRBV7-2|TRBJ2-5|many|TRBD2
CASSKTSGSETQYF
TGTGCCAGCAGCAAAACTAGCGGATCAGAGACCCAGTACTTC